This is a list of T cell receptor beta chains from one sample in a study of human T cells and chemical hapten exposure. TCRdb fed the 5' RACE reads into MiXCR, producing one record per CDR3 protein. The profile covers about 140,000 distinct CDR3 sequences, with around 4% appearing a single time and 1.3% to 1.5% taken by the ten largest. The receptors were gathered from a female donor in good health. Each CDR3 is given with its conserved first and last residue. The D gene is left open where the match is weak. The size field is filled for only some rows; it gives once, few, many or a size class.

v_gene	j_gene	abundance	d_gene	CDR3aa	CDR3nt
TRBV10-3	TRBJ2-3	many	TRBD2	CAISERGGRADTQYF	TGTGCCATCAGCGAGCGGGGGGGCAGGGCAGATACGCAGTATTTT
TRBV6-5	TRBJ1-1	many	-	CASSHRNTEAFF	TGTGCCAGCAGCCACCGGAACACTGAAGCTTTCTTT
TRBV20-1	TRBJ2-3	many	TRBD1	CSASTPNGGQGTDTQYF	TGCAGTGCTAGTACTCCAAACGGGGGACAGGGCACAGATACGCAGTATTTT
TRBV2	TRBJ2-5	many	TRBD2	CASSGWRGAQETQYF	TGTGCCAGCAGTGGATGGCGGGGGGCCCAAGAGACCCAGTACTTC
TRBV5-1	TRBJ1-1	few	-	CASSLSAVNTEAFF	TGCGCCAGCAGCTTGTCGGCAGTCAACACTGAAGCTTTCTTT
TRBV7-2	TRBJ1-5	-	TRBD1	CASSPSRTGSQPQHF	TGTGCCAGCAGCCCTAGCCGGACAGGGTCCCAGCCCCAGCATTTT
TRBV12-3/TRBV12-4	TRBJ1-1	many	-	CASWSERRNTEAFF	TGTGCCAGCTGGAGCGAACGACGGAACACTGAAGCTTTCTTT
TRBV12-3/TRBV12-4	TRBJ2-6	many	-	CASTKTQLRGYGSGANVLTF	TGTGCCAGCACCAAGACTCAACTCAGGGGTTATGGCTCTGGGGCCAACGTCCTGACTTTC
TRBV5-1	TRBJ1-1	many	-	CASSFTTDTEAFF	TGCGCCAGCAGCTTTACGACGGACACTGAAGCTTTCTTT
TRBV14	TRBJ2-1	many	-	CASSQPDSLPYNEQFF	TGTGCCAGCAGCCAACCAGACAGCCTCCCTTACAATGAGCAGTTCTTC
TRBV12-3/TRBV12-4	TRBJ2-2	-	-	CASSLLGYTNTGELFF	TGTGCCAGCAGTTTACTGGGATACACGAACACCGGGGAGCTGTTTTTT
TRBV10-3	TRBJ1-1	-	-	CAISGEATMNTEAFF	TGTGCCATCAGTGGGGAGGCCACCATGAACACTGAAGCTTTCTTT
TRBV6-9	TRBJ2-1	many	TRBD1	CASSPSSRTGDDNEQFF	TGTGCCAGCAGTCCCAGCTCCAGGACAGGGGACGACAATGAGCAGTTCTTC
TRBV5-6	TRBJ2-7	few	TRBD1	CASTLTGANEQYF	TGTGCCAGCACCCTGACAGGGGCGAACGAGCAGTACTTC
TRBV28	TRBJ2-6	many	-	CASTPSGQRAGANVLTF	TGTGCCAGCACCCCCTCAGGACAAAGGGCTGGGGCCAACGTCCTGACTTTC
TRBV12-3/TRBV12-4	TRBJ1-6	many	-	CASSLAQGAPLHF	TGTGCCAGCAGTTTAGCGCAGGGAGCGCCCCTCCACTTT
TRBV4-1	TRBJ2-5	many	TRBD2	CASSQELASETQYF	TGCGCCAGCAGCCAAGAACTAGCGTCAGAGACCCAGTACTTC
TRBV6-6	TRBJ2-2	many	TRBD1	CASSYRLQGLDGELFF	TGTGCCAGCAGTTACCGACTACAGGGGTTGGACGGGGAGCTGTTTTTT
TRBV9	TRBJ2-3	many	-	CASSVGGEDTQYF	TGTGCCAGCAGCGTAGGGGGGGAGGATACGCAGTATTTT
TRBV28	TRBJ1-2	many	-	CASSHLRYGYTF	TGTGCCAGCAGTCACCTCCGCTATGGCTACACCTTC
TRBV6-1	TRBJ1-1	many	TRBD1	CASSEVRGQAEAFF	TGTGCCAGCAGTGAGGTCAGGGGGCAGGCTGAAGCTTTCTTT
TRBV9	TRBJ1-2	many	-	CASSLRTAFNYGYTF	TGTGCCAGCAGCCTAAGGACAGCTTTCAACTATGGCTACACCTTC
TRBV15	TRBJ1-2	-	TRBD1	CATSNWTGPPINYGYTF	TGTGCCACCAGCAACTGGACAGGGCCGCCCATTAACTATGGCTACACCTTC